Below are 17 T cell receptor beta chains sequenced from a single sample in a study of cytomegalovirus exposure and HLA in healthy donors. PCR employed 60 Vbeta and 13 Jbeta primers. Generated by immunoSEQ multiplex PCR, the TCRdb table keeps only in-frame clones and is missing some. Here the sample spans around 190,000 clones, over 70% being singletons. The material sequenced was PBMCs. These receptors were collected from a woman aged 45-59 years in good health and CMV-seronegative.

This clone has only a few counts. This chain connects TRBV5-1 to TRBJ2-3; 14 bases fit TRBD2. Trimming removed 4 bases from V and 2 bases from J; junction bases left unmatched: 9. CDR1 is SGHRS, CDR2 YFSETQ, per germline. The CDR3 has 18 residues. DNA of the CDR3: TGCGCCAGCAGCCTGGGGCCGGGACTAGCGGGAGTCACAGATACGCAGTATTTT. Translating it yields CASSLGPGLAGVTDTQYF.

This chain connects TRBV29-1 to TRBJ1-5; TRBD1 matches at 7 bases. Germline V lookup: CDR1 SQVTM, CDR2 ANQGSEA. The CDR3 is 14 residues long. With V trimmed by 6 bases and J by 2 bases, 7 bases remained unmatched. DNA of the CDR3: TGCAGCGTGACGACAGGGCTCCGCAATCAGCCCCAGCATTTT. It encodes CSVTTGLRNQPQHF.

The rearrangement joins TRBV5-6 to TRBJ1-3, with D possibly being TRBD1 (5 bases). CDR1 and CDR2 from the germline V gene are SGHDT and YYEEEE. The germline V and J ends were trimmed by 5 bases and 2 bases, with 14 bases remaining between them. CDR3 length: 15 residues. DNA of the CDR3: TGTGCCAGCAGGCAGACAGTTACTCCTGGAAACACCATATATTTT. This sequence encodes CASRQTVTPGNTIYF.

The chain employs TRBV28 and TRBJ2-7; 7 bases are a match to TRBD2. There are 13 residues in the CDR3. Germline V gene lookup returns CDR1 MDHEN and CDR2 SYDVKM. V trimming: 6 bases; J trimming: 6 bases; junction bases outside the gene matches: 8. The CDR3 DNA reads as TGTGCCAGCAGGCCGGGGGGTGGGGGCGAGCAGTACTTC. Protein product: CASRPGGGGEQYF.

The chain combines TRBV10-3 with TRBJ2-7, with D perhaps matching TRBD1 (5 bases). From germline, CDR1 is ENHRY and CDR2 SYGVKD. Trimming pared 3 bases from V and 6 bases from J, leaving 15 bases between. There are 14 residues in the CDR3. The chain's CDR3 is CAISEVGRVGEQYF. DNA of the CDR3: TGTGCCATCAGTGAAGTGGGCAGGGTCGGCGAGCAGTACTTC.

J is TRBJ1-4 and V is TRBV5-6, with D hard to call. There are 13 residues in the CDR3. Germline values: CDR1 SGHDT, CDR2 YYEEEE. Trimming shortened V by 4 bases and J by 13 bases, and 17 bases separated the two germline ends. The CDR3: CASSRTRTGSLFF. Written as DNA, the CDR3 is TGTGCCAGCAGCAGGACCCGAACGGGGTCACTGTTTTTT.

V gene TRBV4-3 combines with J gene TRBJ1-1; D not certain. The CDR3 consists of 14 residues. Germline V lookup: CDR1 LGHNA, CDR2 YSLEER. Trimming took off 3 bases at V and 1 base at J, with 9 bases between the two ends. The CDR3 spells CASSQAPGNTEAFF. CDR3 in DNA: TGCGCCAGCAGCCAGGCCCCGGGGAACACTGAAGCTTTCTTT.

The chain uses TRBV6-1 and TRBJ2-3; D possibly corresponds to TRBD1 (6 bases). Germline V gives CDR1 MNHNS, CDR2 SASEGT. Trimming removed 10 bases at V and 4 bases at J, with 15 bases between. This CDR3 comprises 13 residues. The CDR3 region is CAIERRGSDTQYF. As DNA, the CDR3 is TGTGCCATTGAGAGAAGGGGGTCAGATACGCAGTATTTT.

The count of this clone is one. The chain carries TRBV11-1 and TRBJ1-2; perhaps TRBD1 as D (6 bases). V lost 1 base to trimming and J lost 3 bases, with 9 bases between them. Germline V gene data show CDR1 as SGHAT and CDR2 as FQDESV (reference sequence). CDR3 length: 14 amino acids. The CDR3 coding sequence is TGTGCCAGCAGCTTAGGAGCAGGGGACTATGGCTACACCTTC. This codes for CASSLGAGDYGYTF.

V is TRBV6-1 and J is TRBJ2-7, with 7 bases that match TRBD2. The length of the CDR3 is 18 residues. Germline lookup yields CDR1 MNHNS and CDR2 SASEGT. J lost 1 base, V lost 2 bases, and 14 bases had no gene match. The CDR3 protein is CASSERVGGSLLSYEQYF. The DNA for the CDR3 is TGTGCCAGCAGTGAAAGGGTTGGCGGGAGCCTATTATCCTACGAGCAGTACTTC.

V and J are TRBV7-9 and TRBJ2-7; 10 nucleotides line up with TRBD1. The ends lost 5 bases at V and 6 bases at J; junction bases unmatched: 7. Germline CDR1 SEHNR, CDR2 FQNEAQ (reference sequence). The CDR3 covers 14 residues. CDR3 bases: TGTGCCAGCAGCCTCCCCGGGACAGGGGCCGAGCAGTACTTC. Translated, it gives CASSLPGTGAEQYF.

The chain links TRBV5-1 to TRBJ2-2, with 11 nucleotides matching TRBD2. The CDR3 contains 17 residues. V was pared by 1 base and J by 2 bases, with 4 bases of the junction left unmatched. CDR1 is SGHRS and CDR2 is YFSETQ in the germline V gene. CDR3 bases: TGCGCCAGCAGCTTGATCCTAGCGGGGGGCAACACCGGGGAGCTGTTTTTT. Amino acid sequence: CASSLILAGGNTGELFF.

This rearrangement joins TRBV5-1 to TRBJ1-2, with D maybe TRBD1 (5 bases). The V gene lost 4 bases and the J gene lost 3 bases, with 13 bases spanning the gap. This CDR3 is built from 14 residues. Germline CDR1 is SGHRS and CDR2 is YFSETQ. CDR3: CASSIQRGDYGYTF. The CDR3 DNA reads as TGCGCCAGCAGCATCCAACGGGGGGACTATGGCTACACCTTC.

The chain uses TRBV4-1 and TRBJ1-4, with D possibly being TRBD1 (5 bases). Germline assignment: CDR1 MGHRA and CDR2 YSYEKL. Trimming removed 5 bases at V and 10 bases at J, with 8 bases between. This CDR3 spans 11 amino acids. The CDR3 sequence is CASSSGGKLFF. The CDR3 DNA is TGCGCCAGCAGCTCGGGGGGAAAACTGTTTTTT.

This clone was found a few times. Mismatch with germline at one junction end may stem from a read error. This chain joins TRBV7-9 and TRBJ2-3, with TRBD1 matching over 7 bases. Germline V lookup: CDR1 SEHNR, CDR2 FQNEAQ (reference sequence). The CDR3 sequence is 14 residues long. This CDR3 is CSSSYRGSADTQYF. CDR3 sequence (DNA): TGTTCCAGCAGCTACAGGGGAAGCGCAGATACGCAGTATTTT. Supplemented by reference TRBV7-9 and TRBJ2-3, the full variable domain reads DTGVSQNPRHKITKRGQNVTFRCDPISEHNRLYWYRQTLGQGPEFLTYFQNEAQLEKSRLLSDRFSAERPKGSFSTLEIQRTEQGDSAMYLCSSSYRGSADTQYFGPGTRLTVL.

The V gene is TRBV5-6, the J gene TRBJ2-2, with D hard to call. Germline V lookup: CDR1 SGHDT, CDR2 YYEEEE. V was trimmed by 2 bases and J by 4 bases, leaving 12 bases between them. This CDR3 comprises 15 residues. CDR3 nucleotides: TGTGCCAGCAGCTTAAGACACGACCTCACCGGGGAGCTGTTTTTT. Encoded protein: CASSLRHDLTGELFF.

The CDR3 DNA sequence: TGCGCCAGCAGCTTGTCCTCAGGGGGCAACTACGAGCAGTACTTC. Protein product: CASSLSSGGNYEQYF. The chain combines TRBV5-1 with TRBJ2-7; 8 bases align to TRBD1. Germline trimming cut 1 base from V and 3 bases from J; bases unmatched to any gene: 6. The CDR3 extends over 15 amino acids. Germline lookup yields CDR1 SGHRS and CDR2 YFSETQ.